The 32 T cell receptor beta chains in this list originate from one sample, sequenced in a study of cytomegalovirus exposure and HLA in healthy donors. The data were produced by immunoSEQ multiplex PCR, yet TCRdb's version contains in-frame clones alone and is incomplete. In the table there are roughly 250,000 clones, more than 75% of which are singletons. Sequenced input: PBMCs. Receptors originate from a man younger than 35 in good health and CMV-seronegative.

The CDR3 protein is CASSWGQATYEQYF. In DNA form, the CDR3 reads TGCGCCAGCAGCTGGGGACAGGCGACCTACGAGCAGTACTTC. This chain joins TRBV5-1 and TRBJ2-7; TRBD1 aligns across 8 bases. Germline V CDR1 and CDR2: SGHRS, YFSETQ. V was clipped by 3 bases and J by 2 bases; unmatched bases: 4. The CDR3 has 14 amino acids.

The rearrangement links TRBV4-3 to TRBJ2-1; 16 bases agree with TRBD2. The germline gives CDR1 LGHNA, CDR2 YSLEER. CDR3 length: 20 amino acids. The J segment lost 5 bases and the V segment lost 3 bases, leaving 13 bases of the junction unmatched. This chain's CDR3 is CASSHPGTSGGAEVDNEQFF. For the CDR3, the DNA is TGCGCCAGCAGCCACCCAGGGACTAGCGGGGGGGCGGAGGTCGACAATGAGCAGTTCTTC.

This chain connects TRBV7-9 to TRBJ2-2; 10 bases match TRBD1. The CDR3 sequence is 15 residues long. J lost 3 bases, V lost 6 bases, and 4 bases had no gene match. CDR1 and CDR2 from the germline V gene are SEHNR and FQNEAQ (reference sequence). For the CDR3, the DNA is TGTGCCAGCAGACGCGACAGGGGGCACACCGGGGAGCTGTTTTTT. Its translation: CASRRDRGHTGELFF.

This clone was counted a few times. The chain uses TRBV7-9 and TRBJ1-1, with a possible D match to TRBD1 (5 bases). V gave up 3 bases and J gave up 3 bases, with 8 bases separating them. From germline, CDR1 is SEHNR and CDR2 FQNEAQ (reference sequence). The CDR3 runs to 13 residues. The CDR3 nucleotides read TGTGCCAGCAGCTTCGTAGGGGACACTGAAGCTTTCTTT. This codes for CASSFVGDTEAFF.

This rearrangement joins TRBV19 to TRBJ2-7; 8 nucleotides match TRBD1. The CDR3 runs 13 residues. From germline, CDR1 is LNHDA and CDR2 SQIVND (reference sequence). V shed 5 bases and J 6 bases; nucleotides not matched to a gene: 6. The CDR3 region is CASSPPGGFEQYF. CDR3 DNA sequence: TGTGCCAGTAGTCCCCCAGGGGGCTTCGAGCAGTACTTC.

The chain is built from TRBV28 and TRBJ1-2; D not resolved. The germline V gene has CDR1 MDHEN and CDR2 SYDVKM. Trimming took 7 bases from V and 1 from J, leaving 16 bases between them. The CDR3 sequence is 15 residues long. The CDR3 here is CASIPLRGVNYGYTF. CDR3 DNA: TGTGCCAGCATCCCTCTACGTGGAGTTAACTATGGCTACACCTTC.

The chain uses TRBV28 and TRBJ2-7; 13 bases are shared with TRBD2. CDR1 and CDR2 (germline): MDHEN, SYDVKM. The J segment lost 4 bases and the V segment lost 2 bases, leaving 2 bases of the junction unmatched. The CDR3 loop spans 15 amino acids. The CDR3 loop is CASSLGGLAGYEQYF. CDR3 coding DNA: TGTGCCAGCAGTTTAGGGGGACTAGCGGGGTACGAGCAGTACTTC. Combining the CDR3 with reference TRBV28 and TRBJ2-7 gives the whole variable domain DVKVTQSSRYLVKRTGEKVFLECVQDMDHENMFWYRQDPGLGLRLIYFSYDVKMKEKGDIPEGYSVSREKKERFSLILESASTNQTSMYLCASSLGGLAGYEQYFGPGTRLTVT.

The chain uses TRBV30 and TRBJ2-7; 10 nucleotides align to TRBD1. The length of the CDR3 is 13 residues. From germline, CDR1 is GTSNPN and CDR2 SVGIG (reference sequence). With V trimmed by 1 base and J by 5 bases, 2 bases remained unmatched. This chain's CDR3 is CAWSEGQGNEQYF. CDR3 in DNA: TGTGCCTGGAGTGAGGGACAGGGGAACGAGCAGTACTTC.

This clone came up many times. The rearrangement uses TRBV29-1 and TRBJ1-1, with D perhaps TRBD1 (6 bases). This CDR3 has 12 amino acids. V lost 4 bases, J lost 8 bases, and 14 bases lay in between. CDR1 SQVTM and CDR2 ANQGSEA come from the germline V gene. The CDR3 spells CSVVQGPREAFF. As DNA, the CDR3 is TGCAGCGTTGTGCAGGGGCCTCGGGAAGCTTTCTTT.

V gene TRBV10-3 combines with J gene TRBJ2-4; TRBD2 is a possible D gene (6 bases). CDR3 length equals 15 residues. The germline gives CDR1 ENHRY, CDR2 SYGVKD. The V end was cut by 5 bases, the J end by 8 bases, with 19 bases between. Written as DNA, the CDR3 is TGTGCCATCAGTAATATGCAGGGTACGGGGGACATTCAGTACTTC. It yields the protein CAISNMQGTGDIQYF.

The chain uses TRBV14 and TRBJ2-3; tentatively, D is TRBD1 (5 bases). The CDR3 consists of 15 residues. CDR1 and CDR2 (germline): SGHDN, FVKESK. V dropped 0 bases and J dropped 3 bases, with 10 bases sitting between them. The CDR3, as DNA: TGTGCCAGCAGCCAAGAAAGGGGTATTACAGATACGCAGTATTTT. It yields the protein CASSQERGITDTQYF. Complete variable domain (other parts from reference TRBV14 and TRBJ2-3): EAGVTQFPSHSVIEKGQTVTLRCDPISGHDNLYWYRRVMGKEIKFLLHFVKESKQDESGMPNNRFLAERTGGTYSTLKVQPAELEDSGVYFCASSQERGITDTQYFGPGTRLTVL.

The CDR3 is CASSLVAYEQYF. The CDR3 bases are TGTGCCAGCAGCTTGGTCGCCTACGAGCAGTACTTC. The genes are TRBV5-5 and TRBJ2-7; D gene unclear. Trimming removed 0 bases at V and 2 bases at J, with 3 bases between. Germline V gene lookup returns CDR1 SGHKS and CDR2 YYEKEE (reference sequence). The CDR3 sequence is 12 residues long.

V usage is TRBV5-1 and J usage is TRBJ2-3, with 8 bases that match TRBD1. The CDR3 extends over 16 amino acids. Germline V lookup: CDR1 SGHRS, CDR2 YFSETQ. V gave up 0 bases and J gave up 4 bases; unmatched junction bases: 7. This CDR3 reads CASSLGRGRAADTQYF. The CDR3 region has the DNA TGCGCCAGCAGCTTGGGCAGGGGGCGCGCGGCAGATACGCAGTATTTT. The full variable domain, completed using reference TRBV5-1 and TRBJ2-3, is KAGVTQTPRYLIKTRGQQVTLSCSPISGHRSVSWYQQTPGQGLQFLFEYFSETQRNKGNFPGRFSGRQFSNSRSEMNVSTLELGDSALYLCASSLGRGRAADTQYFGPGTRLTVL.

The CDR3 sequence is CASSLGVNRVSEQYF. Written as DNA, the CDR3 is TGTGCCAGCAGCCTGGGTGTCAACAGGGTTTCGGAGCAGTACTTC. V and J are TRBV14 and TRBJ2-7, with D possibly matching TRBD1 (6 bases). The CDR3 contains 15 residues. In germline, CDR1 is SGHDN, CDR2 FVKESK. V lost 4 bases, J lost 7 bases, and 20 bases lay in between.

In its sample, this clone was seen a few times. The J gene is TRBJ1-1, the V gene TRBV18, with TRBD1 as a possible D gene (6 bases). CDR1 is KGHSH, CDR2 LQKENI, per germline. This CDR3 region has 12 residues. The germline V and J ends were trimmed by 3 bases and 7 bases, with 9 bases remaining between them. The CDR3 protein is CASSPQTGEAFF. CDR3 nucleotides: TGTGCCAGCTCACCTCAGACAGGTGAAGCTTTCTTT. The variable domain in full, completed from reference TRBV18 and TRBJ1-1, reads NAGVMQNPRHLVRRRGQEARLRCSPMKGHSHVYWYRQLPEEGLKFMVYLQKENIIDESGMPKERFSAEFPKEGPSILRIQQVVRGDSAAYFCASSPQTGEAFFGQGTRLTVV.

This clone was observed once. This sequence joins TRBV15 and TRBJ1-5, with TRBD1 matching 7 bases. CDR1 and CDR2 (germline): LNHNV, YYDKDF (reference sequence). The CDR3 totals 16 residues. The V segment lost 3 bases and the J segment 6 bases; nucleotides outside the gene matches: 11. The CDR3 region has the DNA TGTGCCACCAGCAGCATGAAGGGGGCGCCCGGTCAGCCCCAGCATTTT. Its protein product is CATSSMKGAPGQPQHF.

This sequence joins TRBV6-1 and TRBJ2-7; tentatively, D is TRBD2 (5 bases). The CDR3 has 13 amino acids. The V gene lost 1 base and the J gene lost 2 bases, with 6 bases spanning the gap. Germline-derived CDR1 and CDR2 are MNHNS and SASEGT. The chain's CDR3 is CASSEVGAYEQYF. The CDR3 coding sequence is TGTGCCAGCAGTGAAGTCGGGGCCTACGAGCAGTACTTC.

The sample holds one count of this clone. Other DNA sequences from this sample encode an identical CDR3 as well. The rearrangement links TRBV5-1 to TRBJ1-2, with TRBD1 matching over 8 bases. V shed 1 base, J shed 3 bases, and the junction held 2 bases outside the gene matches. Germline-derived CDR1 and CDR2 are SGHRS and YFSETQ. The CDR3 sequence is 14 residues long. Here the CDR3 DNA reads TGCGCCAGCAGCTTGTCACAGGGGGACTATGGCTACACCTTC. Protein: CASSLSQGDYGYTF.

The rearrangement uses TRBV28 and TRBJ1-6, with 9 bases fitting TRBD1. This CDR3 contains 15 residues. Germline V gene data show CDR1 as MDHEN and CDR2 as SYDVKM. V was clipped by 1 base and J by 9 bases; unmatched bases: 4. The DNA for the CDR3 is TGTGCCAGCAGTTTATCACAGGGGGCAGTTTCACCCCTCCACTTT. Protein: CASSLSQGAVSPLHF.

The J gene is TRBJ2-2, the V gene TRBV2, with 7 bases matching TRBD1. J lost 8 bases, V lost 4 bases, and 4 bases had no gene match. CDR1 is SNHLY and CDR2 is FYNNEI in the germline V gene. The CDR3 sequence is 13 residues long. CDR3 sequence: CASSGTGVGELFF. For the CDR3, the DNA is TGTGCCAGCAGTGGTACAGGGGTGGGGGAGCTGTTTTTT.

Here the CDR3 DNA reads TGTGCCAGCAGCCCACCCGGGACAACTAACTATGGCTACACCTTC. This sequence encodes CASSPPGTTNYGYTF. V and J are TRBV4-2 and TRBJ1-2; the D gene is possibly TRBD1 (6 bases). Trimming stripped 4 bases from V and 0 bases from J, with 12 bases between. The CDR3 contains 15 residues. Per the germline V gene, CDR1 is LGHNA and CDR2 is YNFKEQ.

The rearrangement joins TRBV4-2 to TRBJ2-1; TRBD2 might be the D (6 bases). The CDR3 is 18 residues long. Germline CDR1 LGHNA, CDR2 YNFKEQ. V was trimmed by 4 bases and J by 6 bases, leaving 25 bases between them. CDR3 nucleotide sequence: TGTGCCAGCAGCCCCCGTTGGGGGGATGCCATCCGCATCAATGAGCAGTTCTTC. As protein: CASSPRWGDAIRINEQFF.

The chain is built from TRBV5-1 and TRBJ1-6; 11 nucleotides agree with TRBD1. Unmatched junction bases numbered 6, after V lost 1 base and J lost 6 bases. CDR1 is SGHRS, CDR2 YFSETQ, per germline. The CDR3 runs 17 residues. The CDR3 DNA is TGCGCCAGCAGCTTGTATCGGGGGACAGGGGGTAATTCACCCCTCCACTTT. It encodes CASSLYRGTGGNSPLHF. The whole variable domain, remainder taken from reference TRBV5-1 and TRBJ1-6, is KAGVTQTPRYLIKTRGQQVTLSCSPISGHRSVSWYQQTPGQGLQFLFEYFSETQRNKGNFPGRFSGRQFSNSRSEMNVSTLELGDSALYLCASSLYRGTGGNSPLHFGNGTRLTVT.

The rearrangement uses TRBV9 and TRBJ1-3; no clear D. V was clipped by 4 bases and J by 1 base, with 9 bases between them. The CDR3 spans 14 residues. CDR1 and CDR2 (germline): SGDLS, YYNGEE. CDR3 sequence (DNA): TGTGCCAGCAGCCGAAGTAGTTCTGGAAACACCATATATTTT. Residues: CASSRSSSGNTIYF.

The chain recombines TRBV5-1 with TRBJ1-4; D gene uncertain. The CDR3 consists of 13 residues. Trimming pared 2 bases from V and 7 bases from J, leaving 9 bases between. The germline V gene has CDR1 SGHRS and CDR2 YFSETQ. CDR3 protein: CASSFSHSEKLFF. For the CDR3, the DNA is TGCGCCAGCAGCTTCTCCCACAGTGAAAAACTGTTTTTT.

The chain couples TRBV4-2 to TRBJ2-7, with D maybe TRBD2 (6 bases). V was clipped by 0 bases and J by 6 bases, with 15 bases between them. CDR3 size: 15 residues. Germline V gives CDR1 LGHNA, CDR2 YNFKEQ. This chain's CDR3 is CASSQDLGGAREQYF. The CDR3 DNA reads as TGTGCCAGCAGCCAAGATTTGGGCGGGGCCCGCGAGCAGTACTTC.

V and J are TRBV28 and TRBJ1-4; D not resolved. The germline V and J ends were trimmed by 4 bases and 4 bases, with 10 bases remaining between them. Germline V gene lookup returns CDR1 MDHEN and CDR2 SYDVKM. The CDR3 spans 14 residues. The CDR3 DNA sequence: TGTGCCAGCAGTTCCCCGGGTCTTAATGAAAAACTGTTTTTT. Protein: CASSSPGLNEKLFF.

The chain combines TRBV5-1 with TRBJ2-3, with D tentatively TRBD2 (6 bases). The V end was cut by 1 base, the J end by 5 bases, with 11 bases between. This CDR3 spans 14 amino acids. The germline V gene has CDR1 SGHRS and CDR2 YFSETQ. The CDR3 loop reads CASSLFTEGDTQYF. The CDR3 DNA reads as TGCGCCAGCAGCTTGTTTACGGAGGGAGATACGCAGTATTTT.

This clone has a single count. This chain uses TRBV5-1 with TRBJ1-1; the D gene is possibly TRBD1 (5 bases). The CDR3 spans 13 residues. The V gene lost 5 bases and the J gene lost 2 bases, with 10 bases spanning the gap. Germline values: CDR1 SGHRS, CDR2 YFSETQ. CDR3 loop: CASSYDRNTEAFF. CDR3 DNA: TGCGCCAGCAGTTATGACAGAAACACTGAAGCTTTCTTT.

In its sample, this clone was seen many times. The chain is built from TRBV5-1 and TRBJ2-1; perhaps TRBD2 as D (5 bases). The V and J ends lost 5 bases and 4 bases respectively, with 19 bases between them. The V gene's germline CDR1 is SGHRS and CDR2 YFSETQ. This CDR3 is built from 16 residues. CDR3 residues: CASRSTTTEGYNEQFF. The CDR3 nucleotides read TGCGCCAGCAGGAGTACGACTACGGAAGGGTACAATGAGCAGTTCTTC.

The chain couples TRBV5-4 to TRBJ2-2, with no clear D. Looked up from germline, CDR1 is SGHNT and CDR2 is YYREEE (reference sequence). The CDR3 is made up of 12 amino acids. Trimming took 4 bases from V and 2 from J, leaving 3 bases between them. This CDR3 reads CASSPNTGELFF. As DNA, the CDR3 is TGTGCCAGCAGCCCAAACACCGGGGAGCTGTTTTTT.

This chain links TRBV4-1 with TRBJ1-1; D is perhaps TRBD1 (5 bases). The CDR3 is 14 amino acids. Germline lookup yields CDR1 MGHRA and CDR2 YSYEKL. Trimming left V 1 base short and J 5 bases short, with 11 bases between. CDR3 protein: CASSQGQKITEAFF. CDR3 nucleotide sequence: TGCGCCAGCAGCCAAGGACAGAAAATAACTGAAGCTTTCTTT.